Sequencing of this T cell receptor beta chain was carried out in a study of shared clonotypes between healthy human individuals. Study conclusions and caveats: Researchers sampled only blood; tissue repertoires likely differ.

Unsorted PBMC samples were amplified in replicate PCRs containing roughly 0.3 ug DNA, some 33,000 T cell genomes. Here immunoSEQ multiplex PCR was the method, and the copy in TCRdb shows in-frame clones only, minus some. This sample has about 480,000 clones, with about four fifths found just once. On this clone itself: The antigen is undetermined.

This CDR3 is built from 14 residues. Germline lookup yields CDR1 MNHNY and CDR2 SVGAGI (reference sequence). The V end lost 5 bases, the J end lost 6 bases, and 16 bases lay between the germline ends. The source is a woman aged 40 to 50 in good health. Some clones in this sample may be carry-over from other donors' samples. Input material: PBMCs. V usage is TRBV6-6 and J usage is TRBJ1-1; possible D gene TRBD1, 6 bases. The CDR3 DNA sequence: TGTGCCAGCAGTGCAACAGGGCAGAAGTCTGAAGCTTTCTTT. Protein: CASSATGQKSEAFF.